Following are 2 T cell receptor beta chains from one sample sequenced in a study of blood T cells in healthy people across ages. PCR was performed a second time for roughly 7 to 11 cycles using a sample-barcoded 5' primer and a J-beta primer mix. MiXCR, applied by TCRdb to the 5' RACE reads, yields one record per CDR3 protein. The table includes more than 650,000 distinct CDR3 sequences, 40% to 65% detected once. Sequencing input: blood. These receptors came from an elderly man in good health.

This clonotype was recorded a few times. This chain connects TRBV29-1 to TRBJ2-6; no clear D. This CDR3 spans 14 amino acids. Trimming shortened V by 3 bases and J by 4 bases, and 10 bases separated the two germline ends. Germline V lookup: CDR1 SQVTM, CDR2 ANQGSEA. CDR3 sequence reads: CSVDRVEGANVLTF. The CDR3 coding sequence is TGCAGCGTTGATAGGGTGGAAGGGGCCAACGTCCTGACTTTC.

This clonotype was found once. V and J are TRBV24-1 and TRBJ2-1; 13 nucleotides match TRBD2. The CDR3 totals 17 residues. The germline V gene encodes CDR1 KGHDR and CDR2 SFDVKD. The V and J ends lost 4 bases and 7 bases, in that order; junction bases with no gene match: 9. The chain's CDR3 is CATSDRTTSGRSNEQFF. In DNA form, the CDR3 reads TGTGCCACCAGTGACCGCACGACTAGCGGGAGGAGTAATGAGCAGTTCTTC.